This section outlines one T cell receptor beta chain sequence together with its context. This entry comes from a study of blood T cell repertoires in COVID-19. Study at large: The study drew acute and convalescent COVID-19 samples from the United States, Italy and Spain.

Original processing methods: Researchers report that nucleated cell counts were estimated from reference gene primer amplification. The method was immunoSEQ multiplex PCR; TCRdb's version includes in-frame clones alone and lacks a portion of them. V, J and clone size reflect that table, while D and trimming were determined from the DNA. Of 140,000 to 150,000 clones detected, about four fifths appear once; the ten largest clones hold 6.5% to 8.5%. The CDR3 has 20 residues. CDR1 and CDR2 (germline): SNHLY, FYNNEI. V shed 5 bases and J shed 0 bases, with 26 bases lying between them. Sequenced input: peripheral blood. The sequence was obtained from a human donor with acute or convalescent COVID-19. The donor label of this sample is uncertain. V usage is TRBV2 and J usage is TRBJ1-5; D is unclear. As DNA, the CDR3 is TGTGCCAGCAGTAGCGTCGAGGGTAGGGCAAACCCTTATAGCAATCAGCCCCAGCATTTT. Translated, it gives CASSSVEGRANPYSNQPQHF.